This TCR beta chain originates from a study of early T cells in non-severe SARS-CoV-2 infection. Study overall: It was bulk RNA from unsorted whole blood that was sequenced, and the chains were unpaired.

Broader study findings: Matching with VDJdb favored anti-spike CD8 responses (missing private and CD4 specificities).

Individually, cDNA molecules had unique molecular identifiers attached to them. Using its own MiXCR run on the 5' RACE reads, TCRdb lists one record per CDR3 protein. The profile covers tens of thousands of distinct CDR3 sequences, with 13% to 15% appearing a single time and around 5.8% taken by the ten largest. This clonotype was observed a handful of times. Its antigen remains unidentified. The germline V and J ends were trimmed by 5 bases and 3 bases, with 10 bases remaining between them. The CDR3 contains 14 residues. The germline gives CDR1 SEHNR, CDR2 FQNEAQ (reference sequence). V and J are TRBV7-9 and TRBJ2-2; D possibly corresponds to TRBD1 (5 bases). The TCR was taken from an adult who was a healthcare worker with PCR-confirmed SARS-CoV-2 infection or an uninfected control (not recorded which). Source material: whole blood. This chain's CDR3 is CASSTDRDTGELFF. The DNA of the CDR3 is TGTGCCAGCAGCACCGACAGAGACACCGGGGAGCTGTTTTTT.